This TCR beta chain emerged from a study of cytomegalovirus exposure and HLA in healthy donors listed by TCRdb under 2017. Background on the whole study: An earlier analysis of several hundred of the donors reported about 280 Gb of sequence data and 117 million unique TCR beta sequences obtained from about 200 million T cells. Approximately 300 gigabases of sequencing data and around 80 million unique TCR sequences made up an early release that covered approximately 620 HLA-typed donors. The genetic ancestry cluster associated with self-reported Caucasian donors included around 76% of the 300 to 400 genotyped donors. The aim of the study was to test whether cataloging public T cell receptors could identify signatures of past pathogen exposure. Using immunosequencing, the study profiled T cell repertoires from fewer than 850 subjects and related those repertoires to cytomegalovirus serostatus. A separate validation cohort of 100 to 150 different subjects was used in addition to the approximately 700-subject first cohort. To predict cytomegalovirus infection status, the study combined high-throughput TCR immunosequencing, statistical association of individual TCRs with disease status, and machine learning. A later analysis re-examined previously published TCR beta repertoires from 610 or so donors and added high-resolution HLA genotyping to investigate patterns of TCR occurrence. The later analysis used no new phenotypic data to find candidate immune exposures, relying instead on TCR beta sequences and their occurrence across donors. To decide whether each TCR beta V gene segment behaved as functional or pseudogenic, an earlier analysis of some 570 of the donors relied on high-throughput TCR beta sequencing. Donor age, sex, ethnicity and CMV serostatus were compiled alongside the repertoire data. A later genetic analysis took genome-wide SNP genotypes for about three fifths of the roughly 670 donors and used that subset as a discovery cohort. All discovery cohort repertoires had been generated on a single sequencing platform. Class I and class II HLA loci were covered by the typing at four-digit resolution. The number of typed donors differed by locus: roughly 629-640 for A, B, C, DRB1 and DQB1; approximately 520 for DQA1; over 600 for DPA1; and 400 to 480 for DPB1. A handful of DR-DQ haplotypes were handled as single units for association and clustering because linkage in the cohort was strong. Among roughly 400 genotyped donors of the cohort, an average of about 240,000 unique TCR beta nucleotide sequences were sequenced per donor, roughly a sixth of them non-productive.

Trimming removed 4 bases from V and 4 bases from J, leaving 7 bases between the germline ends. Via the germline V gene (reference sequence), CDR1 is SEHNR and CDR2 FQNEAQ. From its cysteine to its phenylalanine, the CDR3 spans 12 amino acids. Kept here is only the CDR3 DNA, which spans 36 bases and is read in frame from base 1. The cohort consisted of 600 or so healthy bone marrow donors. All cohort members were sampled while nominally healthy, although unrecorded immune exposures were likely present. Of the 710 or so cohort members, more than 250 had a positive CMV serostatus and about 360 had a negative one, while no CMV serostatus was recorded for the donor. Each donor provided a peripheral blood sample, and peripheral blood mononuclear cells were used for TCR beta sequencing. Genomic DNA was extracted from the blood cell samples with the Qiagen DNeasy Blood Extraction Kit. The library came from the immunoSEQ multiplex PCR assay. For the multiplex PCR, a mixture combining 60 forward primers for TCR Vbeta segments and 13 reverse primers for TCR Jbeta segments was used. The CDR3 region of rearranged TCR beta genes was amplified from genomic DNA with a multiplex PCR assay. The Illumina HiSeq System was used to sequence the amplified TCR beta libraries as 87-base-pair reads. The study's processing was this. In a later analysis, tens of millions of unique TCR beta chains were counted across the roughly 610 repertoires, and roughly 10 million of these chains were shared by at least two donors. Raw reads were error-corrected and collapsed into unique sequences with a nearest-neighbor algorithm that merged closely related sequences to remove PCR and sequencing errors. V, D and J gene segments were assigned by aligning CDR3 sequences to IMGT reference sequences. For a sequence to be retained, a match of at least six nucleotides was required to both a V gene segment and a J gene segment. A rearrangement counted as productive if the CDR3 had no stop codons and remained in frame with V and J, and every other rearrangement counted as non-productive. Following IMGT convention, CDR3 was defined as the stretch from the second conserved V-encoded cysteine up to the conserved J-encoded phenylalanine. Sequences without an unambiguous match to a single V gene segment were excluded from the earlier analysis of about 640 of the donors. In an earlier analysis of several hundred of the donors, a V segment was called functional when productive rearrangements were above 56.7%, and segregating when the standard deviation between donors exceeded 5%. A statistical classification framework was developed to diagnose cytomegalovirus status using the catalog of TCR beta chain sequences. In a later analysis, V and J genes were assigned by comparing TCR nucleotide sequences against IMGT/GENE-DB human TR gene sequences. A later analysis assigned CDR3 sequences and most-parsimonious VDJ recombination scenarios with the TCRdist pipeline. A later analysis defined each TCR beta chain by its CDR3 amino acid sequence plus V-gene family, and excluded reads lacking a unique V-gene family. As a way to deal with suspected cross-contamination and a sequencing artifact, a later analysis dropped hundreds of nucleotide sequences that were highly shared and had low generation probability. For each public chain, a later analysis derived a clonal expansion index from normalized ranks of inferred template counts within each repertoire. In a later analysis, generation probabilities were computed using a VDJ recombination model fitted to out-of-frame rearrangements, and the results were checked against IGoR. A later analysis scored TCR-TCR, TCR-HLA and TCR-CMV co-occurrence with hypergeometric tests, applying a repertoire-size bias correction to TCR pairs. A later analysis estimated false discovery rates by permuting HLA or CMV assignments 20 times. A later analysis grouped co-occurring TCRs with DBSCAN, adding TCRdist sequence similarity when clustering within HLA-allele-positive subsets. Repertoires with fewer than 30,000 or more than 120,000 public chains were left out of co-occurrence clustering, as were four to six repertoires with anomalous nucleotide sharing. TCRdb carries this immuneACCESS record with in-frame sequences only. Its versions omit some clonotypes, under half of them owing to an unresolved V gene in the studies checked, with the rest unexplained. V, J and clone size are taken as reported in that table, and D and trimming were inferred from the DNA itself. The sample yields 100,000 to 150,000 clones; around 73% were counted once. The ten largest clones capture 2.9% of the sample.

Summary of the overall study and its limitations: The authors suggested that the approach could potentially be generalized to other disease states and immunological phenotypes. The classifier was reported to diagnose cytomegalovirus status with high specificity and sensitivity in both the original cohort and the validation cohort. Assigning TCR associations to individual alleles was difficult when HLA alleles, especially DR and DQ, strongly co-occurred. Three of the identified cytomegalovirus-associated TCR beta chains were confirmed in vitro to be specific for cytomegalovirus antigens. A later genetic analysis reported fewer N-insertions in productive TCRs among donors in an Asian-associated ancestry cluster than the roughly 720-donor mean. A further reported finding was that TCR beta sequences accurately predicted the HLA-A and HLA-B alleles for most subjects in the first cohort. In this cohort, only TCR beta chains were sequenced, and detectable features were limited by the absence of alpha or paired-chain data. A later analysis found that HLA-associated TCR beta chains were more clonally expanded and had lower generation probabilities than equally common non-associated chains. According to a later analysis, most CMV-associated TCR beta chains appeared to be HLA-restricted, and the HLA associations seemed to be driven largely by CMV exposure. Because some donors lacked HLA typing at each locus, the association tests relied only on the typed subset. Most TCR sequences were observed very rarely across donors, whereas some public TCRs were present in many individuals. Presence/absence analyses assumed roughly uniform sequencing depth across donors, an assumption that may not hold. Specific HLA alleles were associated with around 18,000 TCR beta sequences at a false discovery rate of 0.05 in a later analysis. According to a later analysis, parvovirus B19, influenza, CMV and Epstein-Barr virus appeared linked to several top co-occurrence clusters. A cluster of highly shared sequence variants was judged likely to be a technical artifact of the sequencing pipeline. Because counts were too low, 15 to 20 rarely observed V segments, including chromosome 9 orphons, were excluded from the earlier analysis of some 590 of the donors. Some IMGT-functional V segments, including TRBV6-2 and TRBV6-3, could not be distinguished by the 87-base-pair reads and were therefore excluded. The study listed over 150 TCR beta chains as associated with cytomegalovirus. A later genetic analysis associated a missense DCLRE1C variant with V-gene and J-gene trimming of TCR beta chains, and an independent cohort replicated the association. For the cohort, immune exposure information was limited to CMV serostatus. In a later analysis, TCR association rates were found to vary across HLA loci, with the most associated TCRs seen for DRB1 alleles and the fewest for HLA-C alleles. Correlated functional status among segregating V segments might reflect linkage disequilibrium, but an unknown experimental factor could not be ruled out. Broadly in line with IMGT annotations, most TCR beta V segments showed up in productive rearrangements about 90% or about 30% of the time in an earlier analysis of about 500 of the donors.

Concerning this clone itself: Its antigen is still unknown. Nothing much larger sits one base from this clone, and base qualities are not available.

The chain is encoded by TRBV7-9 joined to TRBJ2-5; too little of a D gene remains to name it. The TCR comes from a human donor in good health. The sample consisted of PBMCs. The bases are TGTGCCAGCAGCTACGCGCGAGAGACCCAGTACTTC. Translated, it reads CASSYARETQYF.